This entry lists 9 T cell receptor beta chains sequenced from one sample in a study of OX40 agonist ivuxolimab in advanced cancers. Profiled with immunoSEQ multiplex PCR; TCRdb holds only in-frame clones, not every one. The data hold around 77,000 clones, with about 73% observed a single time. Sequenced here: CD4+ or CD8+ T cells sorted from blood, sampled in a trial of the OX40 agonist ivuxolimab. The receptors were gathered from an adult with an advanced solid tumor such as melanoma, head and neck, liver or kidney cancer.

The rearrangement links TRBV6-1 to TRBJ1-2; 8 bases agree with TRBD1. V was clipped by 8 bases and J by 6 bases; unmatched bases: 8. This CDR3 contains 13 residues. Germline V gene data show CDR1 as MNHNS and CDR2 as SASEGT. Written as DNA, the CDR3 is TGTGCCAGCCTGACAGGGGAATGGGATGGCTACACCTTC. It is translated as CASLTGEWDGYTF.

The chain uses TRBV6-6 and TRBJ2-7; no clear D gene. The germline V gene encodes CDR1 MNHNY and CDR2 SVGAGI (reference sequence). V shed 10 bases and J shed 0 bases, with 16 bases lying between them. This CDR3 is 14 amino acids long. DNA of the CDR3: TGTGCCACCTCTAGACCCGACATCTCCTACGAGCAGTACTTC. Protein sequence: CATSRPDISYEQYF.

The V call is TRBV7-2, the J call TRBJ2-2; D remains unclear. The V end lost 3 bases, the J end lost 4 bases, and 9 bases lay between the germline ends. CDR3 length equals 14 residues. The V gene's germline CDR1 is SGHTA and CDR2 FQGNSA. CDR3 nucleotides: TGTGCCAGCAGCTTTCAGCGACCCACCGGGGAGCTGTTTTTT. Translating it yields CASSFQRPTGELFF.

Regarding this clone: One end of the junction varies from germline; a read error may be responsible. The CDR3 nucleotides are TGTGCCAGCAGCCTGACTGTCAGCGGGAGCATAGATACGCAGTATTTT. Translation gives CASSLTVSGSIDTQYF. The chain joins TRBV4-2 to TRBJ2-3, with 8 positions matching TRBD2. Germline CDR1 reads LGHNA; CDR2 reads YNFKEQ. The CDR3 sequence is 16 residues long.

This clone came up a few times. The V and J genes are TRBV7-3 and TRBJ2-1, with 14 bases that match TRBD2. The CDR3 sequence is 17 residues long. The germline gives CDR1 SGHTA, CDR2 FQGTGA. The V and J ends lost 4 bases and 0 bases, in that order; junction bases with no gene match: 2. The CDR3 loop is CASSYGTSGSSYNEQFF. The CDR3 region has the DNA TGTGCCAGCAGCTACGGGACTAGCGGGAGCTCCTACAATGAGCAGTTCTTC.

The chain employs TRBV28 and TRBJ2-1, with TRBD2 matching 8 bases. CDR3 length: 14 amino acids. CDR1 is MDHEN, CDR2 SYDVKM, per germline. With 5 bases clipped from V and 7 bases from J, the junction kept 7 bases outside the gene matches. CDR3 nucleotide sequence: TGTGCCAGCAGTCTGGCGGGAGGCCGGAATGAGCAGTTCTTC. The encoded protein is CASSLAGGRNEQFF. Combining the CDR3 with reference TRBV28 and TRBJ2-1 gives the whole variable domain DVKVTQSSRYLVKRTGEKVFLECVQDMDHENMFWYRQDPGLGLRLIYFSYDVKMKEKGDIPEGYSVSREKKERFSLILESASTNQTSMYLCASSLAGGRNEQFFGPGTRLTVL.

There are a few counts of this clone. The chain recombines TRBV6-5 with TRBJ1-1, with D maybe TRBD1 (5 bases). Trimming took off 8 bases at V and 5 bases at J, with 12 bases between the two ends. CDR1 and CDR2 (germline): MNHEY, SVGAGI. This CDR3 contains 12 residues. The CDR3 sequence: CASQKGRTEAFF. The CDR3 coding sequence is TGTGCCAGCCAAAAGGGGAGGACTGAAGCTTTCTTT.

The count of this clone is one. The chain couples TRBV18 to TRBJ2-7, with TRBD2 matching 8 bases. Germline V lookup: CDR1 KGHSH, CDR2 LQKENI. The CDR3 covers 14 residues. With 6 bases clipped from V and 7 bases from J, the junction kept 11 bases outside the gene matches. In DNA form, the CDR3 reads TGTGCCAGCTCTCCTAGCGGGCTGATCGGGGAGCAGTACTTC. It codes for CASSPSGLIGEQYF.

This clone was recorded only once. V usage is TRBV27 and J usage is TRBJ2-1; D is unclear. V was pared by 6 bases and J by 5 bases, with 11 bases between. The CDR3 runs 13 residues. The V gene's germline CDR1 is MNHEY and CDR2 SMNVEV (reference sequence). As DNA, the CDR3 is TGTGCCAGCAGGTCCCTACAGAACAATGAGCAGTTCTTC. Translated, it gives CASRSLQNNEQFF.